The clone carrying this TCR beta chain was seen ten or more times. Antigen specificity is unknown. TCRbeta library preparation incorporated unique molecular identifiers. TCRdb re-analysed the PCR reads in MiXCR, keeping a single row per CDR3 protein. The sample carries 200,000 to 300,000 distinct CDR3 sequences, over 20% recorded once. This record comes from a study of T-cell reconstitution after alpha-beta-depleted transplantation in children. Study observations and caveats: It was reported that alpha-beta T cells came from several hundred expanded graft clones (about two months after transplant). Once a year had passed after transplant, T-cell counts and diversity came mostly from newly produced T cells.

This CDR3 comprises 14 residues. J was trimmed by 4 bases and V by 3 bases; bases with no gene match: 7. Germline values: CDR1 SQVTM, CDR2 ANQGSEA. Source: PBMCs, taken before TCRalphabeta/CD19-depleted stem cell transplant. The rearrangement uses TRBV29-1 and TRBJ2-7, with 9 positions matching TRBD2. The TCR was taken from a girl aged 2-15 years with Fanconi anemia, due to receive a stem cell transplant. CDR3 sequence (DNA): TGCAGCGTTGAGGACTCAGCGGGAGGATACGAGCAGTACTTC. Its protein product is CSVEDSAGGYEQYF.